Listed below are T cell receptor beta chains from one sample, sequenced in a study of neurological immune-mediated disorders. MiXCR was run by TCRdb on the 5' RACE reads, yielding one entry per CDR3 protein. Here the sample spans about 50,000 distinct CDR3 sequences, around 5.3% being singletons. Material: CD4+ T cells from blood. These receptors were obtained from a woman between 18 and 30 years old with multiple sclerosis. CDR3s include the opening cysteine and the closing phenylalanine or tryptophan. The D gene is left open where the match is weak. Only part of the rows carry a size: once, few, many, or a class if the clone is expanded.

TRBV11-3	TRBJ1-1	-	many	TGTGCCAGCAGCTTAGTTCTCGCCGGGAACACTGAAGCTTTCTTT	CASSLVLAGNTEAFF
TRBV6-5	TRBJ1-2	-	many	TGTGCCAGCAGTTACCAGACTGGAAGAAACTATGGCTACACCTTC	CASSYQTGRNYGYTF
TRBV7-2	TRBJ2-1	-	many	TGTGCCAGCAGCTTCAATACCTACAATGAGCAGTTCTTC	CASSFNTYNEQFF
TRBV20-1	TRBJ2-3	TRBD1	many	TGCAGTGCTAGGGACAGGGGGCAGGATACGCAGTATTTT	CSARDRGQDTQYF
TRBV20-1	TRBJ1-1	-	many	TGCAGTGCTAGACAGAACACTGAAGCTTTCTTT	CSARQNTEAFF
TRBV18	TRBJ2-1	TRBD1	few	TGTGCCAGCTCAAAGGGACAGGGACTGGATGAGCAGTTCTTC	CASSKGQGLDEQFF
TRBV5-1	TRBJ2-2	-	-	TGCGCCAGCAGCTACCGGGACAAGTACACCGGGGAGCTGTTTTTT	CASSYRDKYTGELFF
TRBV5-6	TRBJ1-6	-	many	TGTGCCAACAGCTCTGACAGCTCCTATAATTCACCCCTCCACTTT	CANSSDSSYNSPLHF
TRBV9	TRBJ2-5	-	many	TGTGCCAGCAGCCGATCGGAGACCCAGTACTTC	CASSRSETQYF
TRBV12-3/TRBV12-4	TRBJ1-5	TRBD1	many	TGTGCCAGCAGTTGGAACAGGGGGGTTCAGCCCCAGCATTTT	CASSWNRGVQPQHF
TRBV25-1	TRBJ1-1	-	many	TGTGCCAGCAGGGGGAACAGGATGAACACTGAAGCTTTCTTT	CASRGNRMNTEAFF
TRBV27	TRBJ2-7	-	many	TGTGCCAGCAGTTTAGGGGGGGCTGGATCCTACGAGCAGTACTTC	CASSLGGAGSYEQYF
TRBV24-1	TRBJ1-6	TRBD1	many	TGTGCCACCACCCCGACAGGGGAGAATTCACCCCTCCACTTT	CATTPTGENSPLHF
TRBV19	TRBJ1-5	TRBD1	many	TGTGCCAGTAGTGAGGTCAGGGGGCTTCAGCCCCAGCATTTT	CASSEVRGLQPQHF
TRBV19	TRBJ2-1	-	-	TGTGCCAGTAGTATAGTACAACAGCGCTCCTACAATGAGCAGTTCTTC	CASSIVQQRSYNEQFF
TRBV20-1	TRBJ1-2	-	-	TGCAGTGCTAGAGATGATATGGACAGACCTTCAACTGGGGGCTACACCTTC	CSARDDMDRPSTGGYTF
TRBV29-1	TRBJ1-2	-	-	TGCAGCGTTAGGGCAGACTATGGCTACACCTTC	CSVRADYGYTF
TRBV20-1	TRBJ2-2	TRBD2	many	TGCAGTGCCCCGAGCGGGAGTCACACCGGGGAGCTGTTTTTT	CSAPSGSHTGELFF
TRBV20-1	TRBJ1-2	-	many	TGCAGTGCTCTCGACACTACTAACTATGGCTACACCTTC	CSALDTTNYGYTF
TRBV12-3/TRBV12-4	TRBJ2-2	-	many	TGTGCCAGCAGACGACAGGAGCGAGGCGGGGAGCTGTTTTTT	CASRRQERGGELFF
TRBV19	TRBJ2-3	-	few	TGTGCCAGTAGTATAGACCGACAAGGCACAGATACGCAGTATTTT	CASSIDRQGTDTQYF
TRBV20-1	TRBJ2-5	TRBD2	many	TGCAGTGCTAGTCGTGTAGCGGGGGAAGAGACCCAGTACTTC	CSASRVAGEETQYF
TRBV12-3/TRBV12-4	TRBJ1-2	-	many	TGTGCCACCAACGGCGGATATGGCTACACCTTC	CATNGGYGYTF
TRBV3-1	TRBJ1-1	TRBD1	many	TGTGCCAGCAGCCCGCAGGGGGCGTTTACTGAAGCTTTCTTT	CASSPQGAFTEAFF
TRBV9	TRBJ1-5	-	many	TGTGCCAGCAGCGCGGACGGAGTTAGCAATCAGCCCCAGCATTTT	CASSADGVSNQPQHF
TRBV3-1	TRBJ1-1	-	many	TGTGCCAGCAGCCAGGGACGGCGGGGGAACACTGAAGCTTTCTTT	CASSQGRRGNTEAFF
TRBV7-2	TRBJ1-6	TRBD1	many	TGTGCCAGCAGCTTAGGCTCGGGACAGAATTCACCCCTCCACTTT	CASSLGSGQNSPLHF
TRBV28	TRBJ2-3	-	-	TGTGCCAGCACAAGGCTACAGAACACCGGGGAGCAGTATTTT	CASTRLQNTGEQYF
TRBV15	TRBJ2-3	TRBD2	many	TGTGCCACCAGCAGGGCCGGGACTATCACAGATACGCAGTATTTT	CATSRAGTITDTQYF
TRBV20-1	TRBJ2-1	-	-	TGCAGTGCTAGAGATTTGCACGGCCAAACGAATGAGCAGTTCTTC	CSARDLHGQTNEQFF
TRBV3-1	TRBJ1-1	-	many	TGTGCCAGCAGCCAAGAGCCAGGTGAAGCTTTCTTT	CASSQEPGEAFF
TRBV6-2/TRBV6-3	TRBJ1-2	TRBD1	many	TGTGCCAGCAGTTACGCGGACAGGGGACAGAGGGGCTACACCTTC	CASSYADRGQRGYTF
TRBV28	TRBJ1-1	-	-	TGTGCCAGCACCATTGGGAGAACTGAAGCTTTCTTT	CASTIGRTEAFF
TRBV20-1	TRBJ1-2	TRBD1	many	TGCAGTGCAGGACAGGGGGCGGTGGACTATGGCTACACCTTC	CSAGQGAVDYGYTF
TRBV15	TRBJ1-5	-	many	TGTGCCACCAGCAGACCCGTAGACAGTGGGCCCCAGCATTTT	CATSRPVDSGPQHF